One sample yielded the 30 T cell receptor beta chains listed below, sequenced in a study of beta chain features in type 1 diabetes. Expressed TCRB transcripts were sequenced because the entire RNA isolate underwent reverse transcription. The assay was immunoSEQ multiplex PCR, and TCRdb's table has in-frame clones only and misses some. The table lists a few hundred thousand clones, around 16% of them singletons, with roughly 0.019% in the top ten. The specimen was naive CD4+ T cells from blood. These receptors were obtained from a woman between 18 and 29 years old in good health.

The chain combines TRBV7-9 with TRBJ1-2; TRBD1 matches at 9 bases. Trimming at V came to 5 bases and at J to 4 bases, leaving 5 bases not matched to a gene. The CDR3 sequence is 14 residues long. Looked up from germline, CDR1 is SEHNR and CDR2 is FQNEAQ (reference sequence). The CDR3 sequence: CASSATGQGYGYTF. In DNA form, the CDR3 reads TGTGCCAGCAGCGCCACGGGACAGGGCTATGGCTACACCTTC.

With respect to this clone: One end of the junction varies from germline; a read error may be responsible. J is TRBJ1-5 and V is TRBV19; unclear D gene. Germline V gene lookup returns CDR1 LNHDA and CDR2 SQIVND (reference sequence). This CDR3 contains 13 residues. The chain's CDR3 is CASSGDSYQPQHF. DNA of the CDR3: TGTGCCAGTAGCGGGGATAGCTATCAGCCCCAGCATTTT.

The J gene is TRBJ1-4, the V gene TRBV30; D not certain. Trimming stripped 3 bases from V and 8 bases from J, with 13 bases between. Germline V CDR1 and CDR2: GTSNPN, SVGIG (reference sequence). CDR3 length equals 13 residues. CDR3 nucleotide sequence: TGTGCCTGGAGCTCCGTGAGAGGGGAAAAACTGTTTTTT. This encodes CAWSSVRGEKLFF.

The sample holds a few counts of this clone. The chain recombines TRBV9 with TRBJ2-1, with D possibly TRBD2 on 7 matching bases. The germline gives CDR1 SGDLS, CDR2 YYNGEE. Trimming took off 2 bases at V and 3 bases at J, with 12 bases between the two ends. The CDR3 spans 15 residues. The DNA for the CDR3 is TGTGCCAGCAGCGTCGAGGGGGGGGACTACAATGAGCAGTTCTTC. The encoded protein is CASSVEGGDYNEQFF.

This clone was detected a few times. The chain recombines TRBV7-3 with TRBJ2-2; 7 nucleotides match TRBD1. The V and J ends lost 5 bases and 1 base, in that order; junction bases with no gene match: 4. The CDR3 runs 15 residues. Germline CDR1 reads SGHTA; CDR2 reads FQGTGA. CDR3 protein: CASSTGQLNTGELFF. The CDR3 region has the DNA TGTGCCAGCAGCACGGGACAGTTGAACACCGGGGAGCTGTTTTTT.

The chain combines TRBV7-2 with TRBJ2-2; 10 bases align to TRBD2. Germline trimming cut 1 base from V and 6 bases from J; bases unmatched to any gene: 8. Looked up from germline, CDR1 is SGHTA and CDR2 is FQGNSA. This CDR3 contains 17 residues. CDR3 sequence reads: CASSLGTAGGPSGELFF. CDR3 nucleotide sequence: TGTGCCAGCAGCTTAGGGACAGCGGGAGGGCCTTCCGGGGAGCTGTTTTTT.

The chain uses TRBV5-1 and TRBJ1-2, with 7 bases identical to TRBD1. CDR1 SGHRS and CDR2 YFSETQ come from the germline V gene. The CDR3 length is 14 residues. Trimming at V came to 2 bases and at J to 2 bases, leaving 3 bases not matched to a gene. This CDR3 is CASSFQGENYGYTF. The DNA of the CDR3 is TGCGCCAGCAGCTTCCAGGGGGAGAACTATGGCTACACCTTC.

The sample holds a few counts of this clone. This sequence joins TRBV27 and TRBJ2-1; 8 bases agree with TRBD2. Germline V lookup: CDR1 MNHEY, CDR2 SMNVEV (reference sequence). The ends lost 6 bases at V and 8 bases at J; junction bases unmatched: 24. The CDR3 is 19 residues long. The CDR3 DNA sequence: TGTGCCAGCAGCCTCGGAAGGTTTTTTGGGACTAGGTTCCGCCATGAGCAGTTCTTC. Translation gives CASSLGRFFGTRFRHEQFF.

This clone was found a few times. The chain combines TRBV7-2 with TRBJ2-1; D is ambiguous. The germline V gene has CDR1 SGHTA and CDR2 FQGNSA. This CDR3 is 12 amino acids long. The germline V and J ends were trimmed by 2 bases and 11 bases, with 10 bases remaining between them. CDR3 in amino acids: CASSLTASKQFF. CDR3 in DNA: TGTGCCAGCAGCTTAACCGCAAGCAAGCAGTTCTTC.

V and J are TRBV10-3 and TRBJ2-5; D is unclear. Trimming left V 0 bases short and J 5 bases short, with 7 bases between. Germline CDR1 ENHRY, CDR2 SYGVKD. The CDR3 extends over 13 amino acids. CDR3 nucleotides: TGTGCCATCAGTGAGTCGACAAGGGAGACCCAGTACTTC. This encodes CAISESTRETQYF.

The rearrangement joins TRBV5-6 to TRBJ1-4; no reliable D call. V shed 4 bases and J shed 10 bases, with 20 bases lying between them. This CDR3 comprises 15 residues. CDR1 is SGHDT, CDR2 YYEEEE, per germline. The CDR3 region has the DNA TGTGCCAGCAGCCAAACCGGGCAAGATCGGGGAAAACTGTTTTTT. Amino acid sequence: CASSQTGQDRGKLFF.

V usage is TRBV7-9 and J usage is TRBJ2-1, with D tentatively TRBD1 (5 bases). V gave up 8 bases and J gave up 4 bases, with 12 bases separating them. CDR3 length: 13 amino acids. Germline V gene data show CDR1 as SEHNR and CDR2 as FQNEAQ (reference sequence). CDR3 coding DNA: TGTGCCAGCGGGGTGGGGCTTTACAATGAGCAGTTCTTC. This translates into CASGVGLYNEQFF.

This clone was recorded only once. V gene TRBV6-6 combines with J gene TRBJ2-1, with 10 bases matching TRBD1. Germline V gives CDR1 MNHNY, CDR2 SVGAGI (reference sequence). CDR3 length: 16 residues. Trimming took 5 bases from V and 8 from J; bases not matched to a gene: 12. CDR3 protein: CASSPRGQGNNDEQFF. The CDR3 coding sequence is TGTGCCAGCAGTCCCAGGGGACAGGGGAACAACGATGAGCAGTTCTTC.

This chain uses TRBV9 with TRBJ2-1; D uncertain. The V and J ends lost 4 bases and 2 bases respectively, with 13 bases between them. Germline values: CDR1 SGDLS, CDR2 YYNGEE. The CDR3 loop spans 15 amino acids. For the CDR3, the DNA is TGTGCCAGCAGCCCCGCGGTTCCAGCCTACAATGAGCAGTTCTTC. This codes for CASSPAVPAYNEQFF.

The chain uses TRBV7-9 and TRBJ1-2; no clear D. The germline V gene encodes CDR1 SEHNR and CDR2 FQNEAQ (reference sequence). CDR3 length: 15 residues. Between the trimmed V and J ends, which lost 5 bases and 1 base, there was a span of 14 bases. The CDR3 nucleotides are TGTGCCAGCAGCCTAGGGCCGGGAAATAACTATGGCTACACCTTC. Its protein is CASSLGPGNNYGYTF.

The chain combines TRBV30 with TRBJ2-7; 8 bases map to TRBD1. Germline V gene data show CDR1 as GTSNPN and CDR2 as SVGIG (reference sequence). Trimming at V came to 3 bases and at J to 6 bases, leaving 10 bases not matched to a gene. The CDR3 is made up of 14 amino acids. The DNA of the CDR3 is TGTGCCTGGAGAAGGGGCCAGGGGGCACGCGAGCAGTACTTC. It yields the protein CAWRRGQGAREQYF.

V is TRBV25-1 and J is TRBJ1-1, with 7 bases identical to TRBD1. V was pared by 1 base and J by 2 bases, with 4 bases of the junction left unmatched. Germline assignment: CDR1 MGHDK and CDR2 SYGVNS. This CDR3 is built from 15 residues. The CDR3 bases are TGTGCCAGCAGTGAATCCCACAGGGGAAACACTGAAGCTTTCTTT. Protein product: CASSESHRGNTEAFF.

This clone came up once. The V gene is TRBV15, the J gene TRBJ1-1, with D tentatively TRBD1 (6 bases). There are 16 residues in the CDR3. Germline values: CDR1 LNHNV, CDR2 YYDKDF (reference sequence). The ends were cut back, 6 bases at V and 6 bases at J, with 23 bases in the middle. DNA of the CDR3: TGTGCCACCAGTGGGGTCATAGCACAGGGTTCTGCTGAAGCTTTCTTT. As protein: CATSGVIAQGSAEAFF.

The chain joins TRBV30 to TRBJ1-1, with a tentative D call TRBD1 (5 bases). With 8 bases removed from V and 1 base from J, the gap between germline ends came to 17 bases. This CDR3 has 14 residues. The germline gives CDR1 GTSNPN, CDR2 SVGIG (reference sequence). This CDR3 reads CARQGNGWNTEAFF. In DNA form, the CDR3 reads TGTGCCCGGCAGGGAAACGGGTGGAACACTGAAGCTTTCTTT. Complete variable domain (other parts from reference TRBV30 and TRBJ1-1): SQTIHQWPATLVQPVGSPLSLECTVEGTSNPNLYWYRQAAGRGLQLLFYSVGIGQISSEVPQNLSASRPQDRQFILSSKKLLLSDSGFYLCARQGNGWNTEAFFGQGTRLTVV.

The CDR3 DNA sequence: TGTGCCAGCAGCCAAGGTCTAGCGGACCCCTTTGGGCAGTTCTTC. Its protein is CASSQGLADPFGQFF. The chain recombines TRBV14 with TRBJ2-1, with 7 bases aligning to TRBD2. Trimming removed 1 base from V and 12 bases from J; junction bases left unmatched: 12. The CDR3 has 15 amino acids. Germline V lookup: CDR1 SGHDN, CDR2 FVKESK.

This clone was recorded a few times. The rearrangement uses TRBV5-1 and TRBJ2-7, with TRBD1 matching 12 bases. V was clipped by 4 bases and J by 8 bases; unmatched bases: 13. This CDR3 region has 16 residues. Germline CDR1 reads SGHRS; CDR2 reads YFSETQ. CDR3 protein: CASSPGTGGLIPQQYF. The CDR3 DNA sequence: TGCGCCAGCAGCCCCGGGACAGGGGGCCTCATTCCCCAGCAGTACTTC.

This clone was picked up a small number of times. The chain carries TRBV5-6 and TRBJ2-7, with D possibly TRBD1 on 5 matching bases. The V and J ends lost 2 bases and 4 bases respectively, with 10 bases between them. There are 13 residues in the CDR3. The germline V gene has CDR1 SGHDT and CDR2 YYEEEE. The CDR3 DNA reads TGTGCCAGCAGCTTACAGGTCCGGTACGAGCAGTACTTC. It encodes CASSLQVRYEQYF.

V is TRBV5-4 and J is TRBJ2-5, with TRBD1 identical over 9 bases. This CDR3 has 15 residues. Per germline, CDR1 SGHNT and CDR2 YYREEE (reference sequence). V dropped 5 bases and J dropped 3; count of bases not matched to a gene: 8. The CDR3 protein is CASSTSGTGKETQYF. CDR3 nucleotides: TGTGCCAGCAGTACCTCCGGGACAGGGAAAGAGACCCAGTACTTC.

V is TRBV2 and J is TRBJ1-5, with D perhaps matching TRBD1 (6 bases). Germline lookup yields CDR1 SNHLY and CDR2 FYNNEI. V dropped 4 bases and J dropped 5 bases, with 12 bases sitting between them. The CDR3 contains 14 residues. The CDR3, as DNA: TGTGCCAGCAGTGTAACAGGGTTGGATCAGCCCCAGCATTTT. This sequence encodes CASSVTGLDQPQHF.

This clone was observed a handful of times. The gene calls are TRBV30 and TRBJ2-1, with 14 bases lining up with TRBD2. Germline loops: CDR1 GTSNPN, CDR2 SVGIG (reference sequence). The CDR3 has 18 residues. The ends lost 5 bases at V and 5 bases at J; junction bases unmatched: 14. The CDR3 bases are TGTGCCTGGGGCGGGGGACTAGCGGGAGCCGGGGTCGACAATGAGCAGTTCTTC. It yields the protein CAWGGGLAGAGVDNEQFF. The full variable domain, its missing parts supplied by reference TRBV30 and TRBJ2-1, is SQTIHQWPATLVQPVGSPLSLECTVEGTSNPNLYWYRQAAGRGLQLLFYSVGIGQISSEVPQNLSASRPQDRQFILSSKKLLLSDSGFYLCAWGGGLAGAGVDNEQFFGPGTRLTVL.

The chain joins TRBV7-6 to TRBJ2-7; TRBD1 aligns across 11 bases. V lost 0 bases and J lost 3; bases outside the gene matches: 4. Germline-derived CDR1 and CDR2 are SGHVS and FNYEAQ. The CDR3 covers 16 residues. The CDR3 is CASSLAVGQGGYEQYF. CDR3 nucleotide sequence: TGTGCCAGCAGCTTAGCTGTGGGACAGGGGGGCTACGAGCAGTACTTC.

This chain links TRBV2 with TRBJ1-5; D is unresolved. The CDR3 length is 12 residues. Germline loops: CDR1 SNHLY, CDR2 FYNNEI. With 4 bases removed from V and 6 bases from J, the gap between germline ends came to 7 bases. The DNA for the CDR3 is TGTGCCAGCAGTGCGGAGGGTCAGCCCCAGCATTTT. It encodes CASSAEGQPQHF.

The chain is built from TRBV18 and TRBJ2-7; 8 nucleotides line up with TRBD2. V lost 2 bases, J lost 2 bases, and 2 bases stayed unmatched. The CDR3 extends over 14 amino acids. Germline CDR1 KGHSH, CDR2 LQKENI. CDR3 protein: CASSPSSGTYEQYF. CDR3 bases: TGTGCCAGCTCACCAAGTAGCGGGACCTACGAGCAGTACTTC.

This rearrangement joins TRBV7-8 to TRBJ1-5; a possible D gene is TRBD1 (5 bases). V lost 1 base, J lost 3 bases, and 10 bases lay in between. Germline CDR1 SGHVS, CDR2 FQNEAQ. This CDR3 is built from 15 residues. CDR3 region: CASSLVRQLNQPQHF. For the CDR3, the DNA is TGTGCCAGCAGCTTAGTTCGACAGCTCAATCAGCCCCAGCATTTT.

This clone was counted a few times. The gene calls are TRBV9 and TRBJ2-5; 9 positions agree with TRBD2. The CDR3 is 14 residues long. CDR1 SGDLS and CDR2 YYNGEE come from the germline V gene. V shed 3 bases and J 5 bases; nucleotides not matched to a gene: 5. The chain's CDR3 is CASSEGLAFETQYF. CDR3 coding DNA: TGTGCCAGCAGCGAAGGACTAGCGTTCGAGACCCAGTACTTC.